This TCR beta chain was obtained from a study of blood T cell repertoires in COVID-19. Study background: T cells, B-cell-depleted T cells, or PBMCs provided the cDNA or gDNA that served as material.

CDR1 is SQVTM, CDR2 ANQGSEA, per germline. The V end lost 3 bases, the J end lost 0 bases, and 8 bases lay between the germline ends. The CDR3 spans 13 residues. Methods used by the authors: How many nucleated cells were present was estimated from reference gene primer amplification. Profiling relied on immunoSEQ multiplex PCR, and the TCRdb table lists in-frame clones only, not all of them. From that table come the V and J calls and clone size; the DNA was used to work out D and trimming. The table lists 200,000 to 250,000 clones, 75% to 90% of them singletons. Clinical histories supplied by participants themselves formed the basis of cohort assignment. This clone occurred once.

Sequencing used PBMCs or T cells enriched from blood (not recorded which). The rearrangement joins TRBV29-1 to TRBJ2-5; D unclear. The clonotype was recovered from a woman aged 25 to 39 who had been exposed to COVID-19. The CDR3, as DNA: TGCAGCGTTGATCCTCTGTACCAAGAGACCCAGTACTTC. Its translation is CSVDPLYQETQYF.